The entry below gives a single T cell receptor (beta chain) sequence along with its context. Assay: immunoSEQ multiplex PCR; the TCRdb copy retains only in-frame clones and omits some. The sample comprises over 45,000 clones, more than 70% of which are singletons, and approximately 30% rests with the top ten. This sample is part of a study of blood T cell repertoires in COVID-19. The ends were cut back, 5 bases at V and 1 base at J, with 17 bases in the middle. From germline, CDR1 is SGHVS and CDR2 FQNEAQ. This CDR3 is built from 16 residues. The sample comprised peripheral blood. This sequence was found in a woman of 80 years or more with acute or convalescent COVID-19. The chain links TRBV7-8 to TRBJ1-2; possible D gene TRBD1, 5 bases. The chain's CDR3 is CASSTGGGVINYGYTF. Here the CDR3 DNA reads TGTGCCAGCAGCACAGGTGGCGGGGTCATTAACTATGGCTACACCTTC.